This T cell receptor (beta chain) was sequenced for a study of post-analysis software for immune sequencing data. Included in the TCR beta cDNA libraries were unique molecular identifiers. Via MiXCR, TCRdb re-called the PCR reads, giving one row per CDR3 protein. The data hold about 430,000 distinct CDR3 sequences, with 35% to 45% observed a single time. V was cut by 3 bases and J by 8 bases, with 11 bases left in between. This CDR3 spans 13 amino acids. Germline lookup yields CDR1 ENHRY and CDR2 SYGVKD. Details on this clonotype: Its antigen is not identified.

Whole-study results and caveats: Batch-mates among the samples co-clustered strongly by F measure. A handful of TRBV segments were significantly more frequent in patients than in controls. TRBV5-6, TRBV5-1 and TRBV20-1 were among these segments.

V is TRBV10-3 and J is TRBJ2-4; no clear D. Material: blood. The sequence came from a girl between 2 and 10 years old with multiple sclerosis. CDR3 sequence (DNA): TGTGCCATCAGTGAACGGCCCTTAGACATTCAGTACTTC. Its translation is CAISERPLDIQYF.